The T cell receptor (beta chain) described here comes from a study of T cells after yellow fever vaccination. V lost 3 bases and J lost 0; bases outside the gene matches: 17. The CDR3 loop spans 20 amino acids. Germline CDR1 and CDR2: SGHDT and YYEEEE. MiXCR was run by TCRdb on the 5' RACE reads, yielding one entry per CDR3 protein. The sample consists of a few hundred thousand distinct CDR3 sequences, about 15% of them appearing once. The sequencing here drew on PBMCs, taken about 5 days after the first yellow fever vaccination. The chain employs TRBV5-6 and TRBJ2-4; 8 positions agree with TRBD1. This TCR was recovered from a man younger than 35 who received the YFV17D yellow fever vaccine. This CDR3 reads CASSSTGDPPHGQAKNIQYF. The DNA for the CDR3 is TGTGCCAGCAGCTCGACAGGGGACCCACCTCACGGACAAGCCAAAAACATTCAGTACTTC.